This TCR beta chain was retrieved from a study of early T cells in non-severe SARS-CoV-2 infection. As for the study in general: The study sequenced bulk RNA from unsorted whole blood, with chains unpaired. Study-wide results and caveats: The VDJdb matching leaned toward anti-spike CD8 responses and overlooked private and CD4 specificities.

One entry per CDR3 protein results from TCRdb running MiXCR on the 5' RACE reads. The table shows over 95,000 distinct CDR3 sequences, with roughly 15% occurring only once. As regards this clonotype: Its antigen is not known.

V dropped 6 bases and J dropped 1 base, with 9 bases sitting between them. This CDR3 is built from 13 residues. CDR1 SNHLY and CDR2 FYNNEI come from the germline V gene. Sequenced material: whole blood. The receptor was isolated from an adult who was a healthcare worker with PCR-confirmed SARS-CoV-2 infection or an uninfected control (not recorded which). The chain has TRBV2 and TRBJ1-1, with TRBD1 as a possible D gene (5 bases). Here the CDR3 DNA reads TGTGCCAGCAGGGACAACTGGAACACTGAAGCTTTCTTT. Its translation is CASRDNWNTEAFF.